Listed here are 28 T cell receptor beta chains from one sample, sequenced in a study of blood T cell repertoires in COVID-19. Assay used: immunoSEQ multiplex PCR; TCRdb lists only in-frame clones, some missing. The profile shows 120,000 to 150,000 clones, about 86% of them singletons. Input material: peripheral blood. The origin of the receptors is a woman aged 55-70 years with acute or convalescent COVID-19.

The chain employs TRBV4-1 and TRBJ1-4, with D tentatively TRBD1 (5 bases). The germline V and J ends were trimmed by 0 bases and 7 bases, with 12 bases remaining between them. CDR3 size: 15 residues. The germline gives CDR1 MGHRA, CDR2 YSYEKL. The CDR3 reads CASSQEEGSIEKLFF. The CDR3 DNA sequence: TGCGCCAGCAGCCAAGAGGAGGGGTCGATTGAAAAACTGTTTTTT.

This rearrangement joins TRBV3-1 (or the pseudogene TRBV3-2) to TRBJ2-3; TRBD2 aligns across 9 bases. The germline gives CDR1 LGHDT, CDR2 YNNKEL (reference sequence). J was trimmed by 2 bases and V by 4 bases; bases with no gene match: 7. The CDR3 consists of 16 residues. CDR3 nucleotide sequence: TGTGCCAGCAGCCTCTCGCGGGGGGGAGCCACAGATACGCAGTATTTT. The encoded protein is CASSLSRGGATDTQYF.

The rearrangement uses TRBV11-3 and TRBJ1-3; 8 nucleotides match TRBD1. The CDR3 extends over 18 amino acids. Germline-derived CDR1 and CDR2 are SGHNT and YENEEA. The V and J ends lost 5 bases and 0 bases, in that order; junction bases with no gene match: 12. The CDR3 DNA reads TGTGCCAGCAGCAAGGCGAGAACAGGGGGAGGCTCTGGAAACACCATATATTTT. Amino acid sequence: CASSKARTGGGSGNTIYF.

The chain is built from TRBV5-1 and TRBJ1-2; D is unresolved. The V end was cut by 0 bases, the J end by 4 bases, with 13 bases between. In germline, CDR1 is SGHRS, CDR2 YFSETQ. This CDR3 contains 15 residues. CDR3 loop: CASSLANPGSYGYTF. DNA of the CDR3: TGCGCCAGCAGCTTGGCCAACCCAGGATCCTATGGCTACACCTTC.

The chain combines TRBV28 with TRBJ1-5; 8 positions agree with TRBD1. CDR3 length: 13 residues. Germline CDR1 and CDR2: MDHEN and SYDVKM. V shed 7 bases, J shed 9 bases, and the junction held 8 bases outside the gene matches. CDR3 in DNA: TGTGCCAGCATGGAGGACAGGGTAAGGCCCCAGCATTTT. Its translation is CASMEDRVRPQHF.

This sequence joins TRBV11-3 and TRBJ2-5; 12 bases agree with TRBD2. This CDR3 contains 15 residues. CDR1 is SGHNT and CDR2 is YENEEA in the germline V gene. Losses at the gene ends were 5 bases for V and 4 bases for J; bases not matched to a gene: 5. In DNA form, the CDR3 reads TGTGCCAGCAGCCCACTAGCGGGGGGTGGAGAGACCCAGTACTTC. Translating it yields CASSPLAGGGETQYF.

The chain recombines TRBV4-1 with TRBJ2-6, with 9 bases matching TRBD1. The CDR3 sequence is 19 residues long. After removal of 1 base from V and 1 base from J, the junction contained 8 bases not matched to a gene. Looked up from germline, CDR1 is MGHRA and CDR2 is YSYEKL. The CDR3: CASSQVPQGAGSGANVLTF. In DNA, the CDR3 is TGCGCCAGCAGCCAAGTCCCACAGGGGGCTGGGTCTGGGGCCAACGTCCTGACTTTC.

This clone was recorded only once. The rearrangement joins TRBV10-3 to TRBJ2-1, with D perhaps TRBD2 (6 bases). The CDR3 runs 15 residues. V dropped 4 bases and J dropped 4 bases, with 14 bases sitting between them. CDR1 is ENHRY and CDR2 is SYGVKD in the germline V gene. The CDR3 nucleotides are TGTGCCATCAGTGCCGATAGGGAGGTATACAATGAGCAGTTCTTC. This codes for CAISADREVYNEQFF.

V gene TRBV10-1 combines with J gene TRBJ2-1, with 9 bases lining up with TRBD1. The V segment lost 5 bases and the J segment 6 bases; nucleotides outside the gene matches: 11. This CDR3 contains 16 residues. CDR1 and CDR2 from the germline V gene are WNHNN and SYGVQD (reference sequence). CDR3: CASSSSEWTGVNEQFF. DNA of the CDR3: TGCGCCAGCAGTTCCTCGGAGTGGACAGGGGTCAATGAGCAGTTCTTC.

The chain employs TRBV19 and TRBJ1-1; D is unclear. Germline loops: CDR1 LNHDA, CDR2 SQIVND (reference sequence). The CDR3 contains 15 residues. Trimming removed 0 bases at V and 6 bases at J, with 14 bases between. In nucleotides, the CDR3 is TGTGCCAGTAGTATAGATCCCGGGAGGAGACCTGAAGCTTTCTTT. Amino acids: CASSIDPGRRPEAFF.

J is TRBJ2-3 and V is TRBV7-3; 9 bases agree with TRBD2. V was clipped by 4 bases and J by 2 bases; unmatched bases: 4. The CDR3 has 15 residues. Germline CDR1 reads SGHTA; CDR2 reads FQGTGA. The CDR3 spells CASSSASGVTDTQYF. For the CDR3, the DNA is TGTGCCAGCAGCTCCGCTAGCGGGGTCACAGATACGCAGTATTTT.

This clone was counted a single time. The CDR3 region is CASRRAGQGLQPQHF. CDR3 DNA sequence: TGTGCCAGTAGGAGAGCCGGACAGGGCCTTCAGCCCCAGCATTTT. The V and J genes are TRBV19 and TRBJ1-5, with TRBD1 matching over 8 bases. Germline CDR1 LNHDA, CDR2 SQIVND (reference sequence). The length of the CDR3 is 15 residues. The J segment lost 6 bases and the V segment lost 6 bases, leaving 10 bases of the junction unmatched.

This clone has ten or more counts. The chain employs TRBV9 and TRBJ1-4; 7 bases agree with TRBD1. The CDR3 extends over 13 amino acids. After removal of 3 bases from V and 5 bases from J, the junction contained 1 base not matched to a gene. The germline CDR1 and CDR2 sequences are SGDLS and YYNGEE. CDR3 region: CASSATGNEKLFF. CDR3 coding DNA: TGTGCCAGCAGCGCGACAGGGAATGAAAAACTGTTTTTT.

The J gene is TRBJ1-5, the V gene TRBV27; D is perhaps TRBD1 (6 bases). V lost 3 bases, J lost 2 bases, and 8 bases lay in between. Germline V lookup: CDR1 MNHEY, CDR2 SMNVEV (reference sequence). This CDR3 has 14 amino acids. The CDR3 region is CASSLNRGNQPQHF. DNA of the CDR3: TGTGCCAGCAGTTTGAACAGGGGCAATCAGCCCCAGCATTTT.

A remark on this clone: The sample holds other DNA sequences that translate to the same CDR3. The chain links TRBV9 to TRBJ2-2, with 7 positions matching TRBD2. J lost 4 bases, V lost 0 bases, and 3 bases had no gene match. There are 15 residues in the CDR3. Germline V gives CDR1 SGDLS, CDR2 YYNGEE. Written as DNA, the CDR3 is TGTGCCAGCAGCGTAGATGGGGGGGGCACCGGGGAGCTGTTTTTT. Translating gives CASSVDGGGTGELFF.

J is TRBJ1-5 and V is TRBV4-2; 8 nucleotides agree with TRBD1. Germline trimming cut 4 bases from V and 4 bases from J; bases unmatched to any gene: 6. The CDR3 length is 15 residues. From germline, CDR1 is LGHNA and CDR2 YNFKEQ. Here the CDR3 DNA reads TGTGCCAGCAGCCCCTCAGGGACAGGTAATCAGCCCCAGCATTTT. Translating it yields CASSPSGTGNQPQHF.

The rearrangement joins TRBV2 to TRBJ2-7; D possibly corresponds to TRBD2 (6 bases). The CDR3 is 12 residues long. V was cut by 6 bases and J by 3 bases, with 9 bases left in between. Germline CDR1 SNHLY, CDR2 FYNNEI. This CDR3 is CASSRGNYEQYF. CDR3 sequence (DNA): TGTGCCAGCAGCCGCGGGAACTACGAGCAGTACTTC.

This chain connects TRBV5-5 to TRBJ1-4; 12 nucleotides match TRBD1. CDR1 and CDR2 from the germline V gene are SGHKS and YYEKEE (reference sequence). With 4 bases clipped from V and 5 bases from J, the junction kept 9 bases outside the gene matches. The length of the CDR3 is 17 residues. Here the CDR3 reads CASSPPGQGARNEKLFF. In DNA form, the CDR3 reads TGTGCCAGCAGCCCACCGGGACAGGGGGCGCGGAATGAAAAACTGTTTTTT.

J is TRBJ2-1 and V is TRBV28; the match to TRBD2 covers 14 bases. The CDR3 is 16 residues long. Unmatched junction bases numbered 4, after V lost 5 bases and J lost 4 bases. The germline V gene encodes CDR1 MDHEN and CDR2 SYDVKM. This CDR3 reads CASSPWTSGGYNEQFF. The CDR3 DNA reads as TGTGCCAGCAGTCCTTGGACTAGCGGGGGGTACAATGAGCAGTTCTTC.

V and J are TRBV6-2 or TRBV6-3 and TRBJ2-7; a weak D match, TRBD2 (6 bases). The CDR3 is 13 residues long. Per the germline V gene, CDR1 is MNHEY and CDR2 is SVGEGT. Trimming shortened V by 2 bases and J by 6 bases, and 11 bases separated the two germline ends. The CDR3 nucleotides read TGTGCCAGCAGTTACGGCGGGGAAGGCGAGCAGTACTTC. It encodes CASSYGGEGEQYF.

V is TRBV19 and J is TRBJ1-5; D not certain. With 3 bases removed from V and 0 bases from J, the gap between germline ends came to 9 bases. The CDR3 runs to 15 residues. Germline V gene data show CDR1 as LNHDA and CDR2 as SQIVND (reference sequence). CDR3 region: CASSIFGNSNQPQHF. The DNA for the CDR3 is TGTGCCAGTAGTATCTTCGGGAATAGCAATCAGCCCCAGCATTTT.

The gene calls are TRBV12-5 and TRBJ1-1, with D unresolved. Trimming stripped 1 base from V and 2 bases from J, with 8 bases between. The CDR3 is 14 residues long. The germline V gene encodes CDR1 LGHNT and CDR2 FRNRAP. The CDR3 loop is CASGLAPGNTEAFF. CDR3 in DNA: TGTGCTAGTGGTTTGGCGCCAGGTAACACTGAAGCTTTCTTT.

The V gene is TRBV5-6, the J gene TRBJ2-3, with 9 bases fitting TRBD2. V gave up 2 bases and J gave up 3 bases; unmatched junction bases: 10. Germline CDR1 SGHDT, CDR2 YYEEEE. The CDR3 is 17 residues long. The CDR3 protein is CASSFGSSAGGTDTQYF. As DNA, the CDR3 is TGTGCCAGCAGCTTTGGGTCAAGCGCGGGGGGGACAGATACGCAGTATTTT.

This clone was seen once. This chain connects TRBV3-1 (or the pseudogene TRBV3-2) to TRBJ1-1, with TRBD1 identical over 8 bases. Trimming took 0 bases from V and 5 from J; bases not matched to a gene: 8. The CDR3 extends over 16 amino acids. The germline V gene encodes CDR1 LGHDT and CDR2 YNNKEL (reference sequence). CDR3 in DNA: TGTGCCAGCAGCCAAGATCTGTGGACAGGGAGGACTGAAGCTTTCTTT. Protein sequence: CASSQDLWTGRTEAFF.

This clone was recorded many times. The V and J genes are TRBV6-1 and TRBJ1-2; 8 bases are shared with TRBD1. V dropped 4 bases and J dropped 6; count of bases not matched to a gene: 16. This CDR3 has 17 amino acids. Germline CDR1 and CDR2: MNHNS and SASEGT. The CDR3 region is CASSATTMTGTGHGYTF. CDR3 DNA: TGTGCCAGCAGTGCCACTACTATGACCGGGACAGGACATGGCTACACCTTC.

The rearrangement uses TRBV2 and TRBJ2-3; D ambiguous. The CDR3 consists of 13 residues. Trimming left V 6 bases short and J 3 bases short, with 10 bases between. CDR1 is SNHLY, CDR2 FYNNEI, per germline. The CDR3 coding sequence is TGTGCCAGCAGAGAAACTGGTACAGATACGCAGTATTTT. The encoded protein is CASRETGTDTQYF.

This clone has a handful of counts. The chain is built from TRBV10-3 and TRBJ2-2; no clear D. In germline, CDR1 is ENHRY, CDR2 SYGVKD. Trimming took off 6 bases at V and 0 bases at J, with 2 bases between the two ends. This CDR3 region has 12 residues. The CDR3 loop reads CAISTNTGELFF. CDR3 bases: TGTGCCATCAGCACGAACACCGGGGAGCTGTTTTTT.

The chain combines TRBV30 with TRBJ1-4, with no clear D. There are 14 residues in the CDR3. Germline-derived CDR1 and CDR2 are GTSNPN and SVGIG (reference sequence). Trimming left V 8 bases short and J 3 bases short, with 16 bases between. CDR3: CAGSAAGSNEKLFF. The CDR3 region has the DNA TGTGCCGGTTCGGCCGCAGGCTCTAATGAAAAACTGTTTTTT.